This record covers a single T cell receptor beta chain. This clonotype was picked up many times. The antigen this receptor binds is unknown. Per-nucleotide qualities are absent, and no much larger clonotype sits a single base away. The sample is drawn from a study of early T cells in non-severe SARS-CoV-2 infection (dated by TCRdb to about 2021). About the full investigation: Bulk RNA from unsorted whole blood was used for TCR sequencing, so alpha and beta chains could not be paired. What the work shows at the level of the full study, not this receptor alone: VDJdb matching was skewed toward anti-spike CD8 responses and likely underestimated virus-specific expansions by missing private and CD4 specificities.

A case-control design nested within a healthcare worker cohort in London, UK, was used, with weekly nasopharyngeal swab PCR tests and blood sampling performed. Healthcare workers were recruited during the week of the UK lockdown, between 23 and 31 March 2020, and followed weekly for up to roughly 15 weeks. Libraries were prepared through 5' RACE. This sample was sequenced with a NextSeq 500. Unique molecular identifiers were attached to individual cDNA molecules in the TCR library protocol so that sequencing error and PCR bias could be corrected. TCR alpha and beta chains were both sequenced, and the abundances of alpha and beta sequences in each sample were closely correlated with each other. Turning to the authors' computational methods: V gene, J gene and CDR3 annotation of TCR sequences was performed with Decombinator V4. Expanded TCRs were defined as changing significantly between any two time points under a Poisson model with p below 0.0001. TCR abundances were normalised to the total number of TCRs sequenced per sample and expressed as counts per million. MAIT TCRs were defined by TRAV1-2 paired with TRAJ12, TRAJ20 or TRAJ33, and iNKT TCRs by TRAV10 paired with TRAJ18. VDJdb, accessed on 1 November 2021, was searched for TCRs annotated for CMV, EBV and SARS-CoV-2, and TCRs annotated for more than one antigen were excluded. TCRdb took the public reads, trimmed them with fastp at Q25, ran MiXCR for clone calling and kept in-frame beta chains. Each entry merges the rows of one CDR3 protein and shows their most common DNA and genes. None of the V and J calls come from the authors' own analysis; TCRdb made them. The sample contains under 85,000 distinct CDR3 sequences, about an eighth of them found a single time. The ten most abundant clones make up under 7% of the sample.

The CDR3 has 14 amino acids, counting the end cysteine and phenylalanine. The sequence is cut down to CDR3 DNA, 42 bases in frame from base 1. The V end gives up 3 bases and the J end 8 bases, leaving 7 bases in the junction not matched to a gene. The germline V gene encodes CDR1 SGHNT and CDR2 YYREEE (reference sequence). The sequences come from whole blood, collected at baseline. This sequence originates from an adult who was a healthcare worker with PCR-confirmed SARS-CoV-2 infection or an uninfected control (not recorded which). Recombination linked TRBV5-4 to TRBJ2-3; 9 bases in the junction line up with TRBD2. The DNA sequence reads TGTGCCAGCAGCTCCCTACTAGCGGGTCCTACGCAGTATTTT. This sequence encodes CASSSLLAGPTQYF.